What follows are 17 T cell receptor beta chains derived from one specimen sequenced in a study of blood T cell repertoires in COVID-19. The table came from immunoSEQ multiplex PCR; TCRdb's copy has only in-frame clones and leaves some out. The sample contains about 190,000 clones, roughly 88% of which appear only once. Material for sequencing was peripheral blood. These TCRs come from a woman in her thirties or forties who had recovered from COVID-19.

CDR3 residues: CASSQVLPSGPSGTQYF. In DNA form, the CDR3 reads TGTGCCAGCAGCCAAGTTCTGCCTAGCGGTCCCTCGGGGACCCAGTACTTC. The chain combines TRBV3-1 (or the pseudogene TRBV3-2) with TRBJ2-5, with 7 bases aligning to TRBD2. Germline lookup yields CDR1 LGHDT and CDR2 YNNKEL (reference sequence). V lost 1 base, J lost 7 bases, and 15 bases stayed unmatched. CDR3 length: 17 residues.

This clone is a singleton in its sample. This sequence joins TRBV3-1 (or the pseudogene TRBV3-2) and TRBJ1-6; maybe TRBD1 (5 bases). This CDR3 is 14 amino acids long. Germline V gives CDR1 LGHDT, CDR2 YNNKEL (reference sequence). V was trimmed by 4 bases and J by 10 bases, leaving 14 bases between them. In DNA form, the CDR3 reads TGTGCCAGCAGCCCAGGGAGGGGAAGATCACCCCTCCACTTT. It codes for CASSPGRGRSPLHF.

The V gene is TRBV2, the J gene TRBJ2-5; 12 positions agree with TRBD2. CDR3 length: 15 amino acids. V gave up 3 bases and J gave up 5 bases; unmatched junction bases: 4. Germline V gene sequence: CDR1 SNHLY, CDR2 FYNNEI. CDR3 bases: TGTGCCAGCAGTGATCGACTAGCGGGAGTCGAGACCCAGTACTTC. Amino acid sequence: CASSDRLAGVETQYF.

The CDR3 here is CASSGLSSGNTIYF. In nucleotides, the CDR3 is TGTGCCAGCAGCGGACTGAGCTCTGGAAACACCATATATTTT. The chain joins TRBV27 to TRBJ1-3; no clear D. Trimming left V 6 bases short and J 0 bases short, with 9 bases between. CDR3 length: 14 amino acids. CDR1 is MNHEY and CDR2 is SMNVEV in the germline V gene (reference sequence).

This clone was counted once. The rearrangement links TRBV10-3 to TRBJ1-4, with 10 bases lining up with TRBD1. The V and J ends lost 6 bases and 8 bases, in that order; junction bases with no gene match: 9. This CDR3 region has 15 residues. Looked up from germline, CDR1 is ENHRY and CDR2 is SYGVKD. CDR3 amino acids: CAISEGQGDGEKLFF. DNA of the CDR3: TGTGCCATCAGCGAAGGACAGGGGGATGGGGAAAAACTGTTTTTT.

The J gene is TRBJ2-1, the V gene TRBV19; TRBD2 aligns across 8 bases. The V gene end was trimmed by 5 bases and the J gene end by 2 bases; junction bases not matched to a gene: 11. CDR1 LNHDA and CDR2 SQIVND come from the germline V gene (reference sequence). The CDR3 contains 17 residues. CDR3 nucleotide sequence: TGTGCCAGTAGTCCCGGGACTAGTCTCGGGCCCTACAATGAGCAGTTCTTC. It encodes CASSPGTSLGPYNEQFF.

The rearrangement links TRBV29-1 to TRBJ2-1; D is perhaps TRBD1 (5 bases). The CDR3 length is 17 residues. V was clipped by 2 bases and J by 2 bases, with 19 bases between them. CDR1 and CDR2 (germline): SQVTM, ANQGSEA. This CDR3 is CSVESFRAGSTYNEQFF. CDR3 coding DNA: TGCAGCGTTGAAAGTTTCAGGGCCGGTTCGACCTACAATGAGCAGTTCTTC.

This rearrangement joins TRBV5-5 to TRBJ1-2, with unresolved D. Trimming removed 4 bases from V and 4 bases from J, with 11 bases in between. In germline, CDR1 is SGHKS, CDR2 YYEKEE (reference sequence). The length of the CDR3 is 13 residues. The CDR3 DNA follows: TGTGCCAGCAGCACGGACCTAGCCTATGGCTACACCTTC. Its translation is CASSTDLAYGYTF. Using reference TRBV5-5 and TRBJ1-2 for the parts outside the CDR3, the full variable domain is DAGVTQSPTHLIKTRGQQVTLRCSPISGHKSVSWYQQVLGQGPQFIFQYYEKEERGRGNFPDRFSARQFPNYSSELNVNALLLGDSALYLCASSTDLAYGYTFGSGTRLTVV.

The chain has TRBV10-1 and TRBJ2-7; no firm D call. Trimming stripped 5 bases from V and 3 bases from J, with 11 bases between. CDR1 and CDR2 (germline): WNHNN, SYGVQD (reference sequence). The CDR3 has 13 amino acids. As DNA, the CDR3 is TGCGCCAGCAGTACTATGGATGTCTACGAGCAGTACTTC. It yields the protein CASSTMDVYEQYF.

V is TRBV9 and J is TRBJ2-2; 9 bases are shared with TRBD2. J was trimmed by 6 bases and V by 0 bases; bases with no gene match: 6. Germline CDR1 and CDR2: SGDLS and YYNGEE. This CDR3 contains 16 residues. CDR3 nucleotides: TGTGCCAGCAGCGTAGACAGCGGGAGGTACCCCGGGGAGCTGTTTTTT. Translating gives CASSVDSGRYPGELFF.

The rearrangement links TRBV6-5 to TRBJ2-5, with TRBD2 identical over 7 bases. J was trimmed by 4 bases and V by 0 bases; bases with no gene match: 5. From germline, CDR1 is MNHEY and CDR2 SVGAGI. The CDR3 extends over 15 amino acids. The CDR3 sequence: CASSYSKRGVETQYF. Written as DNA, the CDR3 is TGTGCCAGCAGTTACTCGAAACGGGGGGTAGAGACCCAGTACTTC.

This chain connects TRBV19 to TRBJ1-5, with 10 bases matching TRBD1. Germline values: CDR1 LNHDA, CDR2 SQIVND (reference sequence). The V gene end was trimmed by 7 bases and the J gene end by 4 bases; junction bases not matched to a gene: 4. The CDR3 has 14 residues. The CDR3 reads CASIKDRGNQPQHF. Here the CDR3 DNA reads TGTGCCAGTATCAAGGACAGGGGGAATCAGCCCCAGCATTTT.

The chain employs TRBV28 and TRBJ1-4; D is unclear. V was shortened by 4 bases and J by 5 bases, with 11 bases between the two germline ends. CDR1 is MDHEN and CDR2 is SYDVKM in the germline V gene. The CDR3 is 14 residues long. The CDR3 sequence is CASSSATENEKLFF. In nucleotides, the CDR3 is TGTGCCAGCAGTTCCGCCACAGAAAATGAAAAACTGTTTTTT.

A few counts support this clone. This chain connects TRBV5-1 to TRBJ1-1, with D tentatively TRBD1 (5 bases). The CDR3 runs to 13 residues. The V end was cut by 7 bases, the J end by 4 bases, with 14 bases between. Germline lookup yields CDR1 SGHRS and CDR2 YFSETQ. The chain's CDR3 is CASRTPPSTEAFF. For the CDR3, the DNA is TGCGCCAGCCGGACACCCCCCAGCACTGAAGCTTTCTTT. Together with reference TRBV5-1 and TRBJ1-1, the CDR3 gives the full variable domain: KAGVTQTPRYLIKTRGQQVTLSCSPISGHRSVSWYQQTPGQGLQFLFEYFSETQRNKGNFPGRFSGRQFSNSRSEMNVSTLELGDSALYLCASRTPPSTEAFFGQGTRLTVV.

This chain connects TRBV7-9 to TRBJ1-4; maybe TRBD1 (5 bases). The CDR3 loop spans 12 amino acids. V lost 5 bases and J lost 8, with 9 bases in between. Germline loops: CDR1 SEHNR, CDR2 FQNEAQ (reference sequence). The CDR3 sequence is CASSPGEEKLFF. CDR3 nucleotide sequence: TGTGCCAGCAGCCCGGGGGAAGAAAAACTGTTTTTT.

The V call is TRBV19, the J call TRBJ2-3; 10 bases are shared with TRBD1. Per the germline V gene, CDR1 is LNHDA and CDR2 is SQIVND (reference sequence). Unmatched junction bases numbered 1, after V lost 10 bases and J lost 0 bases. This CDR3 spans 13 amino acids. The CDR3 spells CATDRGSTDTQYF. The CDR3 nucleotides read TGTGCCACGGACAGGGGGAGCACAGATACGCAGTATTTT.

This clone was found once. CDR3 sequence reads: CAISDVQETQYF. The CDR3 nucleotides are TGTGCCATCAGTGACGTACAAGAGACCCAGTACTTC. The chain links TRBV10-3 to TRBJ2-5, with D uncertain. Trimming stripped 3 bases from V and 2 bases from J, with 4 bases between. Germline V CDR1 and CDR2: ENHRY, SYGVKD. The CDR3 extends over 12 amino acids.